The 30 T cell receptor beta chains given below trace back to one sample, sequenced in a study of T cell changes during pregnancy in multiple sclerosis. Libraries were prepared by immunoSEQ multiplex PCR; TCRdb keeps only in-frame clonotypes and omits some of them. The sample lists some 110,000 clones, 91% occurring once. The source was peripheral blood, collected before pregnancy. The source of these receptors is a female donor with multiple sclerosis, enrolled in a pregnancy study.

The rearrangement uses TRBV10-3 and TRBJ2-2; D remains ambiguous. The CDR3 covers 13 residues. With 3 bases removed from V and 3 bases from J, the gap between germline ends came to 5 bases. The germline V gene has CDR1 ENHRY and CDR2 SYGVKD. The CDR3 protein is CAISDFDTGELFF. The CDR3, as DNA: TGTGCCATCAGTGACTTCGACACCGGGGAGCTGTTTTTT.

The gene calls are TRBV5-1 and TRBJ2-1; 12 bases match TRBD2. Germline CDR1 and CDR2: SGHRS and YFSETQ. The CDR3 runs to 17 residues. V was pared by 5 bases and J by 5 bases, with 11 bases of the junction left unmatched. The CDR3 region has the DNA TGCGCCAGCAGTCCGGGACTAGCGGGTCGAGCAGACAATGAGCAGTTCTTC. Protein: CASSPGLAGRADNEQFF.

The chain carries TRBV7-8 and TRBJ2-1, with D possibly being TRBD2 (5 bases). This CDR3 spans 14 amino acids. Between the trimmed V and J ends, which lost 5 bases and 7 bases, there was a span of 15 bases. CDR1 is SGHVS and CDR2 is FQNEAQ in the germline V gene. The CDR3 region is CASSRNLALNEQFF. In DNA form, the CDR3 reads TGTGCCAGCAGCCGCAATTTAGCGTTGAATGAGCAGTTCTTC.

The chain recombines TRBV4-1 with TRBJ2-7; D unclear. The CDR3 contains 13 residues. Trimming shortened V by 2 bases and J by 3 bases, and 8 bases separated the two germline ends. Germline-derived CDR1 and CDR2 are MGHRA and YSYEKL. CDR3 bases: TGCGCCAGCAGCCAAATACGAGGCTACGAGCAGTACTTC. Encoded protein: CASSQIRGYEQYF.

The rearrangement uses TRBV5-4 and TRBJ2-7; D possibly corresponds to TRBD1 (6 bases). The V end was cut by 3 bases, the J end by 0 bases, with 19 bases between. The germline gives CDR1 SGHNT, CDR2 YYREEE (reference sequence). The CDR3 sequence is 17 residues long. The CDR3 loop is CASSSNPGTPISYEQYF. Written as DNA, the CDR3 is TGTGCCAGCAGCTCGAACCCCGGGACACCTATCTCCTACGAGCAGTACTTC.

The V gene is TRBV7-2, the J gene TRBJ1-2; 8 bases map to TRBD1. V shed 5 bases, J shed 5 bases, and the junction held 13 bases outside the gene matches. Germline lookup yields CDR1 SGHTA and CDR2 FQGNSA. This CDR3 is built from 16 residues. CDR3 sequence: CASSPSGGQAPYGYTF. CDR3 coding DNA: TGTGCCAGCAGCCCATCGGGGGGACAGGCACCGTATGGCTACACCTTC.

The V gene is TRBV7-9, the J gene TRBJ1-3, with a tentative D call TRBD1 (5 bases). The CDR3 sequence is 14 residues long. Germline CDR1 SEHNR, CDR2 FQNEAQ (reference sequence). Trimming left V 7 bases short and J 4 bases short, with 14 bases between. The CDR3 protein is CASTPPGYGNTIYF. As DNA, the CDR3 is TGTGCCAGCACCCCCCCAGGGTACGGAAACACCATATATTTT.

The chain is built from TRBV2 and TRBJ1-1; possibly TRBD1 for D (5 bases). There are 13 residues in the CDR3. The V gene lost 2 bases and the J gene lost 1 base, with 5 bases spanning the gap. CDR1 is SNHLY, CDR2 FYNNEI, per germline. CDR3 residues: CASSEQGNTEAFF. CDR3 sequence (DNA): TGTGCCAGCAGTGAACAGGGGAACACTGAAGCTTTCTTT.

The chain recombines TRBV11-2 with TRBJ1-2; a weak D match, TRBD1 (6 bases). Trimming shortened V by 0 bases and J by 0 bases, and 17 bases separated the two germline ends. The germline CDR1 and CDR2 sequences are SGHAT and FQNNGV. The CDR3 spans 18 residues. CDR3 sequence reads: CASSLDPGGARANYGYTF. In DNA form, the CDR3 reads TGTGCCAGCAGCTTAGATCCGGGGGGCGCGAGGGCTAACTATGGCTACACCTTC.

The rearrangement links TRBV5-1 to TRBJ2-1; D gene uncertain. CDR1 SGHRS and CDR2 YFSETQ come from the germline V gene. V lost 0 bases to trimming and J lost 7 bases, with 5 bases between them. CDR3 size: 12 residues. As DNA, the CDR3 is TGCGCCAGCAGCTTGGCCAATAATGAGCAGTTCTTC. Residues: CASSLANNEQFF.

This clone was found once. The genes are TRBV20-1 and TRBJ2-5; D unclear. This CDR3 has 11 amino acids. CDR1 and CDR2 (germline): DFQATT, SNEGSKA (reference sequence). The V gene lost 7 bases and the J gene lost 2 bases, with 8 bases spanning the gap. The CDR3 DNA reads as TGCAGTGGACAAAATCAAGAGACCCAGTACTTC. It yields the protein CSGQNQETQYF.

V and J are TRBV6-5 and TRBJ1-6; the D gene is possibly TRBD1 (6 bases). The V and J ends lost 0 bases and 7 bases respectively, with 13 bases between them. CDR3 length: 16 amino acids. Germline V gives CDR1 MNHEY, CDR2 SVGAGI. The CDR3 coding sequence is TGTGCCAGCAGTTACTCTTCGGGACACATAAATTCACCCCTCCACTTT. Translated, it gives CASSYSSGHINSPLHF.

The chain recombines TRBV4-1 with TRBJ2-3; D unclear. The CDR3 has 19 amino acids. Germline values: CDR1 MGHRA, CDR2 YSYEKL. Trimming shortened V by 0 bases and J by 4 bases, and 23 bases separated the two germline ends. For the CDR3, the DNA is TGCGCCAGCAGCCAAGAGAGAGCAAGGCAGGCCCTCGTGGCAGATACGCAGTATTTT. It encodes CASSQERARQALVADTQYF.

The rearrangement joins TRBV6-5 to TRBJ1-2; TRBD1 agrees at 8 bases. The CDR3 is made up of 16 amino acids. The V segment lost 2 bases and the J segment 4 bases; nucleotides outside the gene matches: 9. Per the germline V gene, CDR1 is MNHEY and CDR2 is SVGAGI. For the CDR3, the DNA is TGTGCCAGCAGTTACCCAGGGACAGGCGACGCCTATGGCTACACCTTC. This encodes CASSYPGTGDAYGYTF.

This clone was seen once. The CDR3 loop reads CASITDREAYSNQPQHF. CDR3 bases: TGTGCCAGCATCACGGACAGGGAGGCTTATAGCAATCAGCCCCAGCATTTT. The chain is built from TRBV28 and TRBJ1-5, with TRBD1 identical over 8 bases. This CDR3 has 17 residues. The trim removed 7 bases at V and 0 bases at J, leaving 11 bases unmatched. CDR1 is MDHEN and CDR2 is SYDVKM in the germline V gene.

The gene calls are TRBV5-4 and TRBJ2-4, with D tentatively TRBD2 (6 bases). The CDR3 is 18 residues long. The V gene's germline CDR1 is SGHNT and CDR2 YYREEE (reference sequence). The ends were cut back, 4 bases at V and 1 base at J, with 21 bases in the middle. CDR3 region: CASSRWGGTRRAKNIQYF. In nucleotides, the CDR3 is TGTGCCAGCAGCCGTTGGGGCGGGACCCGACGGGCCAAAAACATTCAGTACTTC.

This clone was recorded a few times. The chain employs TRBV19 and TRBJ1-2; D is ambiguous. This CDR3 has 13 residues. V lost 9 bases and J 6 bases, leaving 17 bases between the germline ends. Germline-derived CDR1 and CDR2 are LNHDA and SQIVND (reference sequence). The CDR3 bases are TGTGCCAGCGAGGATTTATCTTATAATGGCTACACCTTC. Translated: CASEDLSYNGYTF.

This chain joins TRBV5-1 and TRBJ2-5; tentatively, D is TRBD1 (6 bases). With 5 bases removed from V and 3 bases from J, the gap between germline ends came to 20 bases. The CDR3 consists of 16 residues. Germline loops: CDR1 SGHRS, CDR2 YFSETQ. CDR3 in amino acids: CASRNGIGGAEETQYF. In nucleotides, the CDR3 is TGCGCCAGCAGAAATGGCATTGGGGGCGCAGAAGAGACCCAGTACTTC.

A single count supports this clone. This rearrangement joins TRBV4-1 to TRBJ1-4, with TRBD1 identical over 7 bases. V gave up 5 bases and J gave up 4 bases; unmatched junction bases: 4. Germline CDR1 reads MGHRA; CDR2 reads YSYEKL. This CDR3 is 14 amino acids long. This CDR3 is CASSDREFNEKLFF. The CDR3 DNA sequence: TGCGCCAGCAGCGACAGGGAGTTTAATGAAAAACTGTTTTTT.

The chain has TRBV2 and TRBJ2-3; D remains unclear. In germline, CDR1 is SNHLY, CDR2 FYNNEI. The CDR3 loop spans 15 amino acids. V lost 0 bases and J 2 bases, leaving 9 bases between the germline ends. The CDR3 protein is CASSEAFSPTDTQYF. For the CDR3, the DNA is TGTGCCAGCAGTGAAGCCTTCAGTCCCACAGATACGCAGTATTTT.

The chain uses TRBV28 and TRBJ1-2; D is uncertain. Germline loops: CDR1 MDHEN, CDR2 SYDVKM. V lost 7 bases to trimming and J lost 3 bases, with 9 bases between them. The length of the CDR3 is 12 residues. The CDR3 sequence: CASMVGDYGYTF. Written as DNA, the CDR3 is TGTGCCAGCATGGTCGGGGACTATGGCTACACCTTC.

The rearrangement joins TRBV7-3 to TRBJ1-1; D gene unclear. Germline CDR1 is SGHTA and CDR2 is FQGTGA. The CDR3 sequence is 16 residues long. V was shortened by 2 bases and J by 3 bases, with 16 bases between the two germline ends. The CDR3 DNA is TGTGCCAGCAGCTTAGGTGGTGTCAGGTCGCACACTGAAGCTTTCTTT. Translating it yields CASSLGGVRSHTEAFF.

This chain connects TRBV20-1 to TRBJ2-7; TRBD2 matches at 7 bases. This CDR3 has 11 residues. J was trimmed by 7 bases and V by 5 bases; bases with no gene match: 5. Germline V gene sequence: CDR1 DFQATT, CDR2 SNEGSKA (reference sequence). This CDR3 is CSARLAQEQYF. The CDR3 DNA reads TGCAGTGCTCGACTAGCCCAAGAGCAGTACTTC.

A single count supports this clone. V gene TRBV6-5 combines with J gene TRBJ1-1, with TRBD1 matching 8 bases. The CDR3 length is 14 residues. From germline, CDR1 is MNHEY and CDR2 SVGAGI. Trimming at V came to 7 bases and at J to 1 base, leaving 5 bases not matched to a gene. The CDR3 spells CASKSGTGNTEAFF. CDR3 DNA: TGTGCCAGCAAGTCCGGGACAGGGAACACTGAAGCTTTCTTT.

The chain joins TRBV5-4 to TRBJ2-5, with unresolved D. Trimming took off 4 bases at V and 2 bases at J, with 12 bases between the two ends. The CDR3 runs to 14 residues. CDR1 and CDR2 from the germline V gene are SGHNT and YYREEE (reference sequence). The CDR3 reads CASSKEPLQETQYF. CDR3 DNA sequence: TGTGCCAGCAGCAAAGAGCCCCTACAAGAGACCCAGTACTTC.

This rearrangement joins TRBV9 to TRBJ1-1; no reliable D call. The CDR3 consists of 14 residues. CDR1 is SGDLS, CDR2 YYNGEE, per germline. The ends were cut back, 4 bases at V and 0 bases at J, with 10 bases in the middle. CDR3 amino acids: CASSPRLVNTEAFF. CDR3 in DNA: TGTGCCAGCAGCCCCAGACTGGTGAACACTGAAGCTTTCTTT.

The chain employs TRBV6-1 and TRBJ2-5; possible D gene TRBD2, 5 bases. The CDR3 runs to 12 residues. CDR1 is MNHNS and CDR2 is SASEGT in the germline V gene. Trimming left V 1 base short and J 5 bases short, with 5 bases between. CDR3 region: CASSEGGETQYF. The CDR3, as DNA: TGTGCCAGCAGTGAAGGAGGGGAGACCCAGTACTTC.

The rearrangement uses TRBV9 and TRBJ2-6; D is ambiguous. Per germline, CDR1 SGDLS and CDR2 YYNGEE. The CDR3 extends over 14 amino acids. The V end was cut by 3 bases, the J end by 0 bases, with 4 bases between. The CDR3 DNA reads TGTGCCAGCAGCGCCGTCTCTGGGGCCAACGTCCTGACTTTC. Protein: CASSAVSGANVLTF.

V and J are TRBV11-1 and TRBJ2-7; TRBD1 agrees at 8 bases. CDR1 and CDR2 from the germline V gene are SGHAT and FQDESV (reference sequence). The CDR3 runs to 15 residues. The V segment lost 4 bases and the J segment 2 bases; nucleotides outside the gene matches: 7. CDR3 in DNA: TGTGCCAGCAGCTCGAGGACAGGGCTAACCTACGAGCAGTACTTC. As protein: CASSSRTGLTYEQYF.

This sequence joins TRBV5-1 and TRBJ2-5, with a tentative D call TRBD2 (6 bases). This CDR3 has 16 amino acids. Germline V CDR1 and CDR2: SGHRS, YFSETQ. Trimming took 3 bases from V and 3 from J, leaving 18 bases between them. CDR3 in amino acids: CASSWGVGGVEETQYF. Here the CDR3 DNA reads TGCGCCAGCAGCTGGGGGGTCGGGGGAGTGGAAGAGACCCAGTACTTC.